Shown below are 2 T cell receptor beta chains from a single sample sequenced in a study of monozygotic twins with inflammatory bowel disease. For each CDR3 protein, TCRdb gives one entry from its re-call of the 5' RACE reads, without DNA. The sample includes about 420,000 distinct CDR3 sequences. Sequencing was done on a sample of blood. These receptors originate from a human donor with ulcerative colitis or Crohn's disease, or a healthy co-twin of an affected twin (not recorded which).

V usage is TRBV9 and J usage is TRBJ2-2; TCRdb returns TRBD1, unconfirmable since there is no DNA. The CDR3 length is 11 residues. Germline V gives CDR1 SGDLS, CDR2 YYNGEE. CDR3 protein: CAGGTPGELFF.

This chain joins TRBV20-1 and TRBJ2-1; without DNA, the TCRdb call of TRBD1 cannot be checked. The CDR3 sequence is 15 residues long. Germline lookup yields CDR1 DFQATT and CDR2 SNEGSKA (reference sequence). CDR3 amino acids: CSARNRGFLSNEQFF.